This TCR beta chain was identified in a study of vaccination effects on CD4 cells after COVID-19. Of note for this clone: As yet, its antigen is unknown.

Findings and caveats of the study: The vaccine-induced clones of healthy vaccinees included only 1 of 255 that cross-reacted with common cold coronaviruses.

Antigen-specific CD4+ T cells were expanded (with viral peptide pools) by the ViraFEST assay ahead of sequencing. CD4+ T cells were isolated after around 9 days of culture. Prior SARS-CoV-2 infection was absent in the vaccine recipients, as shown by negative nucleocapsid antibodies. This CDR3 is built from 16 residues. V dropped 5 bases and J dropped 2 bases, with 17 bases sitting between them. Germline V CDR1 and CDR2: KGHDR, SFDVKD. Produced via immunoSEQ multiplex PCR; TCRdb's table is partial and in-frame only. This sample has 68,000 or so clones, with under 90% found just once. This sequence joins TRBV24-1 and TRBJ2-5, with D tentatively TRBD2 (6 bases). The sample in question was CD4+ T cells from PBMCs cultured with SARS-CoV-2 spike peptides, obtained before COVID-19 vaccination. This sequence originates from a human donor who received a COVID-19 vaccine. CDR3: CATSVSTRGTQETQYF. For the CDR3, the DNA is TGTGCCACCAGTGTATCTACCCGGGGGACTCAAGAGACCCAGTACTTC.